The 19 T cell receptor beta chains below were found in one sample sequenced in a study of cytomegalovirus exposure and HLA in healthy donors. With 60 Vbeta and 13 Jbeta primers, the PCR was carried out. Sequencing was performed with immunoSEQ multiplex PCR; in TCRdb, only in-frame clones are kept and a portion is missing. The data show over 45,000 clones, around 81% seen once. Sequencing was carried out using PBMCs. Receptor source: a boy younger than 18 in good health and CMV-seropositive.

This sequence joins TRBV7-3 and TRBJ2-3, with 11 bases identical to TRBD2. The germline V gene encodes CDR1 SGHTA and CDR2 FQGTGA. The length of the CDR3 is 16 residues. The junction had 3 bases not matched to a gene; V was cut back by 2 bases and J by 2 bases. The CDR3 loop is CASSLWTSGPTDTQYF. CDR3 DNA: TGTGCCAGCAGCTTATGGACTAGCGGGCCCACAGATACGCAGTATTTT.

In its sample, this clone was seen a few times. The chain links TRBV5-5 to TRBJ2-2, with TRBD2 as a possible D gene (5 bases). Germline V gives CDR1 SGHKS, CDR2 YYEKEE (reference sequence). The CDR3 is 13 residues long. V was cut by 3 bases and J by 5 bases, with 8 bases left in between. CDR3 region: CASSWTGTGELFF. CDR3 sequence (DNA): TGTGCCAGCAGCTGGACTGGGACCGGGGAGCTGTTTTTT.

This clone occurred once. V usage is TRBV7-9 and J usage is TRBJ1-6; D might be TRBD1 (6 bases). CDR1 is SEHNR, CDR2 FQNEAQ, per germline (reference sequence). This CDR3 spans 16 amino acids. V gave up 5 bases and J gave up 3 bases, with 14 bases separating them. The CDR3 protein is CASSPHQDSYNSPLHF. The DNA of the CDR3 is TGTGCCAGCAGCCCCCACCAGGACAGCTATAATTCACCCCTCCACTTT. Filled out from reference TRBV7-9 and TRBJ1-6, the complete variable domain reads DTGVSQNPRHKITKRGQNVTFRCDPISEHNRLYWYRQTLGQGPEFLTYFQNEAQLEKSRLLSDRFSAERPKGSFSTLEIQRTEQGDSAMYLCASSPHQDSYNSPLHFGNGTRLTVT.

The chain links TRBV19 to TRBJ2-3; 7 nucleotides agree with TRBD1. V lost 6 bases and J lost 3; bases outside the gene matches: 6. The length of the CDR3 is 14 residues. The germline V gene encodes CDR1 LNHDA and CDR2 SQIVND (reference sequence). The CDR3 DNA is TGTGCCAGTAGCAGGACAGGAACGACAGATACGCAGTATTTT. It translates to CASSRTGTTDTQYF. The full variable domain, rest sourced from reference TRBV19 and TRBJ2-3, is DGGITQSPKYLFRKEGQNVTLSCEQNLNHDAMYWYRQDPGQGLRLIYYSQIVNDFQKGDIAEGYSVSREKKESFPLTVTSAQKNPTAFYLCASSRTGTTDTQYFGPGTRLTVL.

This chain links TRBV5-1 with TRBJ1-1; TRBD1 is a possible D gene (5 bases). The CDR3 covers 13 residues. Germline CDR1 reads SGHRS; CDR2 reads YFSETQ. V was cut by 0 bases and J by 10 bases, with 13 bases left in between. The CDR3 bases are TGCGCCAGCAGCTTGGCAGGGCCGGGCGGAGCTTTCTTT. Protein: CASSLAGPGGAFF.

This clone was seen once. The V gene is TRBV4-2, the J gene TRBJ2-1, with 10 bases matching TRBD1. V lost 2 bases to trimming and J lost 7 bases; unmatched junction nucleotides: 11. CDR1 is LGHNA, CDR2 YNFKEQ, per germline. The CDR3 contains 17 residues. Written as DNA, the CDR3 is TGTGCCAGCAGCCAAACTCACCGGGACAGGGGTGATAATGAGCAGTTCTTC. Protein sequence: CASSQTHRDRGDNEQFF.

The chain has TRBV6-1 and TRBJ1-4; D call uncertain. V dropped 1 base and J dropped 8 bases, with 11 bases sitting between them. CDR3 length equals 14 residues. Germline CDR1 reads MNHNS; CDR2 reads SASEGT. The CDR3 sequence is CASSEGPGSEKLFF. CDR3 DNA sequence: TGTGCCAGCAGTGAAGGGCCAGGAAGCGAAAAACTGTTTTTT.

Remarks on this clone: This specimen includes other DNA sequences encoding the same CDR3. The CDR3 sequence is CASSVDRGDTQYF. The CDR3 DNA reads TGTGCCAGCAGCGTAGACCGCGGAGATACGCAGTATTTT. The chain employs TRBV9 and TRBJ2-3; D gene uncertain. In germline, CDR1 is SGDLS, CDR2 YYNGEE. The V gene lost 0 bases and the J gene lost 5 bases, with 7 bases spanning the gap. The CDR3 is 13 residues long.

The chain employs TRBV19 and TRBJ2-3; 9 positions match TRBD1. CDR1 LNHDA and CDR2 SQIVND come from the germline V gene (reference sequence). The CDR3 length is 15 residues. V shed 5 bases, J shed 5 bases, and the junction held 8 bases outside the gene matches. CDR3 residues: CASSATGGRLDTQYF. The CDR3 coding sequence is TGTGCCAGTAGTGCCACAGGGGGCAGATTAGATACGCAGTATTTT.

Here the CDR3 reads CASSFDRTNYNEQFF. The CDR3 DNA reads as TGTGCCAGCAGCTTTGACAGAACTAACTACAATGAGCAGTTCTTC. This chain joins TRBV7-8 and TRBJ2-1; D possibly corresponds to TRBD1 (5 bases). Looked up from germline, CDR1 is SGHVS and CDR2 is FQNEAQ. The CDR3 is made up of 15 amino acids. V lost 3 bases to trimming and J lost 3 bases, with 12 bases between them. Using reference TRBV7-8 and TRBJ2-1 for the parts outside the CDR3, the full variable domain is GAGVSQSPRYKVAKRGQDVALRCDPISGHVSLFWYQQALGQGPEFLTYFQNEAQLDKSGLPSDRFFAERPEGSVSTLKIQRTQQEDSAVYLCASSFDRTNYNEQFFGPGTRLTVL.

The CDR3 DNA is TGTGCCAGCAGCTTGGGACAGGGAAACGAGCAGTACTTC. Residues: CASSLGQGNEQYF. V and J are TRBV7-2 and TRBJ2-7; 9 nucleotides line up with TRBD1. After removal of 3 bases from V and 5 bases from J, the junction contained 2 bases not matched to a gene. The CDR3 sequence is 13 residues long. Germline V CDR1 and CDR2: SGHTA, FQGNSA.

This clone was picked up one time. The chain links TRBV19 to TRBJ1-4, with 7 bases that match TRBD1. Germline trimming cut 6 bases from V and 13 bases from J; bases unmatched to any gene: 8. The germline CDR1 and CDR2 sequences are LNHDA and SQIVND (reference sequence). The CDR3 length is 12 residues. Here the CDR3 reads CASSDREVRLFF. DNA of the CDR3: TGTGCCAGTAGCGACAGGGAGGTCCGACTGTTTTTT.

The rearrangement uses TRBV27 and TRBJ2-7; TRBD1 matches at 7 bases. Germline lookup yields CDR1 MNHEY and CDR2 SMNVEV (reference sequence). The CDR3 consists of 15 residues. J gave up 0 bases and V 2 bases, and 4 bases lay outside the gene matches. The DNA of the CDR3 is TGTGCCAGCAGTTTAGAGGGACAGTTCTCCTACGAGCAGTACTTC. Translated: CASSLEGQFSYEQYF.

This clone was counted once. The chain couples TRBV27 to TRBJ1-4; the match to TRBD1 covers 7 bases. V gave up 2 bases and J gave up 4 bases; unmatched junction bases: 7. The CDR3 has 16 residues. Looked up from germline, CDR1 is MNHEY and CDR2 is SMNVEV (reference sequence). In nucleotides, the CDR3 is TGTGCCAGCAGTTTAAACCCGGGACAGCTTAATGAAAAACTGTTTTTT. Translating it yields CASSLNPGQLNEKLFF.

CDR3 amino acids: CASSPLYEGGLRTEAFF. The CDR3 nucleotides are TGTGCCAGCTCACCACTGTACGAAGGGGGTCTACGGACTGAAGCTTTCTTT. The chain recombines TRBV18 with TRBJ1-1; D may be TRBD1 (6 bases). Germline CDR1 and CDR2: KGHSH and LQKENI. This CDR3 region has 17 residues. V lost 1 base to trimming and J lost 5 bases, with 20 bases between them.

Remarks on this clone: One end of the junction fails to match germline, which may point to a read error. V usage is TRBV7-9 and J usage is TRBJ2-7; the match to TRBD1 covers 8 bases. The CDR3 covers 15 residues. Germline CDR1 reads SEHNR; CDR2 reads FQNEAQ (reference sequence). The CDR3 bases are TGTTCCAGCAGCTATCCGGGACAGGAAGCCTACGAGCAGTACTTC. Protein sequence: CSSSYPGQEAYEQYF.

This sequence joins TRBV29-1 and TRBJ1-1; possible D gene TRBD1, 6 bases. The CDR3 totals 13 residues. V dropped 7 bases and J dropped 4 bases, with 16 bases sitting between them. Germline CDR1 SQVTM, CDR2 ANQGSEA. CDR3 sequence reads: CSAHRERGTEAFF. The CDR3 coding sequence is TGCAGCGCCCACAGGGAACGGGGCACTGAAGCTTTCTTT.

This chain joins TRBV5-1 and TRBJ1-3; a weak D match, TRBD1 (5 bases). V was cut by 3 bases and J by 7 bases, with 11 bases left in between. Germline V gives CDR1 SGHRS, CDR2 YFSETQ. The CDR3 has 13 residues. This chain's CDR3 is CASSSGGGNTIYF. The CDR3 DNA follows: TGCGCCAGCAGCTCCGGTGGGGGGAACACCATATATTTT.

This clone was counted once. The gene calls are TRBV5-8 and TRBJ2-3, with D tentatively TRBD2 (6 bases). The CDR3 is 14 amino acids. V gave up 3 bases and J gave up 5 bases, with 13 bases separating them. Germline CDR1 is SGHTS and CDR2 is YDEGEE. The CDR3 sequence is CASSWVGSGDTQYF. CDR3 bases: TGTGCCAGCAGCTGGGTCGGTAGCGGAGATACGCAGTATTTT.